This TCR beta chain was documented in a study of T cell repertoires in cytomegalovirus infection. Study outcomes and limitations: Dominant in the ex vivo response were TCR beta clonotypes restricted by HLA-C and specific for CMV.

MiXCR, applied by TCRdb to the reads, yields one record per CDR3 protein. The sample contains 45,000 to 60,000 distinct CDR3 sequences, around 20% of which appear only once. Points on this clonotype: Antigen: not known.

This receptor was taken from a human donor in good health (CMV status not recorded). Some clones in this sample may be carry-over from other donors' samples. This specimen consisted of CD8+ T cells from cultured PBMCs, obtained from culture after CMV antigen stimulation.

CDR3 loop: CASSPRQSYNEQFF. The CDR3 DNA sequence: TGTGCCAGCAGCCCCCGGCAGTCTTACAATGAGCAGTTCTTC. This rearrangement joins TRBV7-2 to TRBJ2-1; D is unresolved. CDR1 SGHTA and CDR2 FQGNSA come from the germline V gene. The germline V and J ends were trimmed by 5 bases and 4 bases, with 12 bases remaining between them. The CDR3 has 14 residues.